The sequence of this T cell receptor beta chain was determined in a study of graft-versus-host responses after intestinal transplantation. Study information: Every transplant recipient was induced with anti-thymocyte globulin, then maintained on tacrolimus and steroids for about 3 years.

As to this clone: Its target is unknown.

Study-wide findings and caveats: Allografts from individuals with graft-donor T cell macrochimerism displayed high graft-versus-host to host-versus-graft clonal ratios. An association linked early post-transplant HvG declines with peak circulating GvH clone levels.

Germline lookup yields CDR1 LNHDA and CDR2 SQIVND (reference sequence). This CDR3 region has 13 residues. J gave up 7 bases and V 9 bases, and 12 bases lay outside the gene matches. Assay: immunoSEQ multiplex PCR; the TCRdb copy retains only in-frame clones and omits some. Among about 93,000 clones listed, approximately 92% were seen once. Sequenced here: unstimulated CD8+ T cells sorted from spleen or lymph node cells, sampled before intestinal transplant. The TCR was taken from a human donor who received an intestinal transplant. The gene calls are TRBV19 and TRBJ2-7; 7 bases are shared with TRBD1. The CDR3 protein is CASRDGPGGEQYF. CDR3 coding DNA: TGTGCCAGCAGGGACGGCCCAGGGGGAGAGCAGTACTTC. Using reference TRBV19 and TRBJ2-7 for the parts outside the CDR3, the full variable domain is DGGITQSPKYLFRKEGQNVTLSCEQNLNHDAMYWYRQDPGQGLRLIYYSQIVNDFQKGDIAEGYSVSREKKESFPLTVTSAQKNPTAFYLCASRDGPGGEQYFGPGTRLTVT.